Here is one TCR beta chain with its context. This sample stems from a study of blood T cell repertoires in COVID-19. With 0 bases removed from V and 7 bases from J, the gap between germline ends came to 22 bases. From germline, CDR1 is LGHDT and CDR2 YNNKEL (reference sequence). The CDR3 extends over 18 amino acids. How the authors handled the data: Amplified reference gene primers provided the basis for estimating nucleated cell counts. This table comes from immunoSEQ multiplex PCR, and its TCRdb copy is limited to in-frame clones, with some not included. The D gene and trimming were derived from the DNA, and the V and J assignments and clone size from that table. The sample lists roughly 300,000 clones; around 87% were seen once.

The clonotype comes from a woman aged 45-59 years who had recovered from COVID-19. The source material was peripheral blood. The V gene is TRBV3-1 (or the pseudogene TRBV3-2), the J gene TRBJ1-5; no clear D gene. CDR3 region: CASSQEQPSRERRQPQHF. DNA of the CDR3: TGTGCCAGCAGCCAAGAACAACCTTCAAGGGAACGGAGGCAGCCCCAGCATTTT.